One and the same sample provided the 21 T cell receptor beta chains below, sequenced in a study of identical twins. TCRdb independently ran MiXCR on the 5' RACE reads; one entry per CDR3 protein. The table has 1.5 million to 2 million distinct CDR3 sequences, about 31% seen once. Sequenced input: cord blood. The receptors come from a newborn girl in good health.

This clonotype has a handful of counts. The chain employs TRBV24-1 and TRBJ2-1; 12 bases align to TRBD2. J gave up 7 bases and V 0 bases, and 6 bases lay outside the gene matches. Germline lookup yields CDR1 KGHDR and CDR2 SFDVKD. This CDR3 region has 17 residues. The CDR3 DNA follows: TGTGCCACCAGTGATTTGGGCCTAGCGGGAGGGAAGAATGAGCAGTTCTTC. Translating gives CATSDLGLAGGKNEQFF.

This clonotype was counted a few times. The V call is TRBV6-5, the J call TRBJ2-5, with a weak D call TRBD1 (5 bases). The CDR3 has 15 amino acids. Germline CDR1 and CDR2: MNHEY and SVGAGI. The V and J ends lost 0 bases and 1 base respectively, with 9 bases between them. CDR3 loop: CASSYSGHPQETQYF. The DNA of the CDR3 is TGTGCCAGCAGTTACTCAGGACATCCCCAAGAGACCCAGTACTTC.

The chain is built from TRBV12-3 or TRBV12-4 and TRBJ2-7; tentatively, D is TRBD1 or TRBD2 (5 bases each). V lost 7 bases, J lost 3 bases, and 31 bases lay in between. This CDR3 comprises 19 residues. CDR3 loop: CASIPRRKGRGALLYEQYF. As DNA, the CDR3 is TGTGCCAGCATCCCAAGGAGGAAGGGAAGAGGGGCTCTACTCTACGAGCAGTACTTC.

This clonotype turned up a few times. The chain carries TRBV5-1 and TRBJ2-1, with D possibly matching TRBD2 (6 bases). V lost 5 bases to trimming and J lost 4 bases, with 16 bases between them. CDR1 and CDR2 from the germline V gene are SGHRS and YFSETQ. The CDR3 spans 15 residues. CDR3 amino acids: CASSSLGLKYNEQFF. The CDR3 coding sequence is TGCGCCAGCAGTTCTCTGGGACTGAAATACAATGAGCAGTTCTTC.

The chain carries TRBV6-5 and TRBJ1-1; D unresolved. V was pared by 6 bases and J by 4 bases, with 9 bases between. CDR1 is MNHEY and CDR2 is SVGAGI in the germline V gene. The CDR3 sequence is 12 residues long. The DNA of the CDR3 is TGTGCCAGCAGGAGCATACTCACTGAAGCTTTCTTT. This encodes CASRSILTEAFF.

This clonotype was found a few times. A junction boundary mismatches the germline segment, possibly from a read error. The chain couples TRBV3-1 to TRBJ2-6, with a tentative D call TRBD1 (6 bases). The CDR3 loop spans 16 amino acids. Per the germline V gene, CDR1 is LGHDT and CDR2 is YNNKEL (reference sequence). The CDR3 region is CASSPLDSAGVNVLTF. The CDR3 DNA reads TGTGCCAGCAGCCCTTTGGACAGTGCTGGGGTCAACGTCCTGACTTTC.

The V call is TRBV27, the J call TRBJ2-7, with D perhaps matching TRBD1 (6 bases). The CDR3 consists of 14 residues. Germline loops: CDR1 MNHEY, CDR2 SMNVEV (reference sequence). V dropped 3 bases and J dropped 5 bases, with 14 bases sitting between them. The CDR3: CASSFEGGANEQYF. CDR3 DNA sequence: TGTGCCAGCAGTTTTGAAGGGGGAGCCAACGAGCAGTACTTC.

The genes are TRBV12-3 or TRBV12-4 and TRBJ1-3, with D uncertain. The CDR3 is 16 amino acids. The germline V and J ends were trimmed by 7 bases and 0 bases, with 16 bases remaining between them. The CDR3 nucleotides read TGTGCCAGCACCACCGTCCTCTACAGCTCTGGAAACACCATATATTTT. The encoded protein is CASTTVLYSSGNTIYF.

CDR3 amino acids: CASSQGQRLAYGYTF. The CDR3 DNA is TGCGCCAGCAGCCAAGGACAGAGGTTGGCCTATGGCTACACCTTC. This chain links TRBV4-1 with TRBJ1-2, with D tentatively TRBD1 (5 bases). The CDR3 spans 15 residues. Germline V gene sequence: CDR1 MGHRA, CDR2 YSYEKL. V lost 1 base and J lost 4, with 13 bases in between.

This clonotype showed up just a few times. This chain links TRBV6-5 with TRBJ1-5, with TRBD1 matching 7 bases. The junction had 7 bases not matched to a gene; V was cut back by 6 bases and J by 5 bases. Looked up from germline, CDR1 is MNHEY and CDR2 is SVGAGI. The CDR3 length is 14 residues. The DNA for the CDR3 is TGTGCCAGCAGCCGGACAGGATCGCATCAGCCCCAGCATTTT. Its translation is CASSRTGSHQPQHF.

This clonotype was observed at least ten times. The CDR3: CASSKSRQGIPVHYGYTF. CDR3 in DNA: TGTGCCAGCAGCAAATCGCGGCAGGGTATTCCCGTGCACTATGGCTACACCTTC. V usage is TRBV21-1 and J usage is TRBJ1-2. TRBV21-1 is a pseudogene. This CDR3 contains 18 residues.

Details on this clonotype: A clone one base away is much larger, so this may be a read error. The rearrangement links TRBV29-1 to TRBJ2-3; D is unresolved. The V and J ends lost 4 bases and 6 bases respectively, with 8 bases between them. The length of the CDR3 is 11 residues. Germline V gene data show CDR1 as SQVTM and CDR2 as ANQGSEA. The CDR3 bases are TGCAGCGTTGCCCACCCCGATACGCAGTATTTT. It encodes CSVAHPDTQYF.

The rearrangement joins TRBV3-1 to TRBJ1-2, with 10 bases identical to TRBD1. The CDR3 is 12 residues long. V was clipped by 10 bases and J by 9 bases; unmatched bases: 8. CDR1 is LGHDT and CDR2 is YNNKEL in the germline V gene (reference sequence). The CDR3 region has the DNA TGTGCCACCAGGACAGGGGGACGGAGCTACACCTTC. It specifies CATRTGGRSYTF.

V usage is TRBV20-1 and J usage is TRBJ2-1, with TRBD2 matching over 10 bases. V lost 3 bases to trimming and J lost 7 bases; unmatched junction nucleotides: 9. The CDR3 consists of 15 residues. The germline V gene encodes CDR1 DFQATT and CDR2 SNEGSKA (reference sequence). In DNA form, the CDR3 reads TGCAGTGCTAGGAAGGGACTAGCGCCTACTAATGAGCAGTTCTTC. This gives the protein CSARKGLAPTNEQFF.

Only a few counts were recorded for this clonotype. The genes are TRBV29-1 and TRBJ2-5; 7 nucleotides line up with TRBD1. This CDR3 comprises 14 residues. Per germline, CDR1 SQVTM and CDR2 ANQGSEA. V lost 0 bases, J lost 11 bases, and 12 bases stayed unmatched. The CDR3 DNA follows: TGCAGCGTTGAAGATCTTCGGGACAGTGGTAAGCAGTACTTC. This encodes CSVEDLRDSGKQYF.

In this sample, this clonotype turned up a few times. The chain links TRBV20-1 to TRBJ2-6; 7 bases are shared with TRBD1. Looked up from germline, CDR1 is DFQATT and CDR2 is SNEGSKA (reference sequence). Trimming cost V 5 bases and J 2 bases; bases outside gene matches: 9. This CDR3 comprises 16 residues. This CDR3 is CSAYDRALTGANVLTF. CDR3 DNA sequence: TGCAGTGCTTACGACAGGGCGCTGACTGGGGCCAACGTCCTGACTTTC.

The rearrangement joins TRBV20-1 to TRBJ2-7; 13 bases match TRBD2. The CDR3 totals 14 residues. Trimming removed 5 bases from V and 7 bases from J; junction bases left unmatched: 8. In germline, CDR1 is DFQATT, CDR2 SNEGSKA (reference sequence). The CDR3 DNA reads TGCAGTGCTTCACGGACTAGCGGGAGCGATGAGCAGTACTTC. It is translated as CSASRTSGSDEQYF.

In the case of this clonotype: One end of the junction does not line up with germline, which may come from a read error. This chain connects TRBV29-1 to TRBJ2-2; 9 bases are a match to TRBD1. CDR1 is SQVTM, CDR2 ANQGSEA, per germline. The CDR3 extends over 15 amino acids. The CDR3 reads CGVELGQGISGELFF. In DNA form, the CDR3 reads TGCGGCGTTGAATTAGGACAGGGGATCTCCGGGGAGCTGTTTTTT.

In its sample, this clonotype was seen a few times. The V and J genes are TRBV6-5 and TRBJ2-3; 10 nucleotides agree with TRBD2. This CDR3 contains 14 residues. Losses at the gene ends were 0 bases for V and 6 bases for J; bases not matched to a gene: 0. CDR1 and CDR2 from the germline V gene are MNHEY and SVGAGI. CDR3 sequence (DNA): TGTGCCAGCAGTTACTCGGGACTAGCGGATACGCAGTATTTT. Translating gives CASSYSGLADTQYF.

The chain is built from TRBV6-4 and TRBJ1-1; D remains ambiguous. V lost 2 bases and J lost 1, with 5 bases in between. Germline V gene data show CDR1 as MRHNA and CDR2 as SNTAGT. There are 13 residues in the CDR3. The CDR3 is CASSDEANTEAFF. The CDR3 nucleotides are TGTGCCAGCAGTGACGAGGCGAACACTGAAGCTTTCTTT.

The gene calls are TRBV6-1 and TRBJ2-5; tentatively, D is TRBD1 (6 bases). Trimming left V 8 bases short and J 11 bases short, with 24 bases between. CDR1 MNHNS and CDR2 SASEGT come from the germline V gene. There are 14 residues in the CDR3. The CDR3 protein is CASSAFPGQGGQYF. DNA of the CDR3: TGTGCCAGCTCCGCCTTCCCGGGACAAGGGGGACAGTACTTC.